The rows below give T cell receptor beta chains drawn from one sample of a study of neurological immune-mediated disorders. TCRdb passed the 5' RACE reads through MiXCR, listing each CDR3 protein once. The sample includes tens of thousands of distinct CDR3 sequences, approximately 10% of them seen just once. The specimen sequenced was PBMCs. The origin of the receptors is a man aged 40-49 years in good health. CDR3s include the opening cysteine and the closing phenylalanine or tryptophan. A D gene is named only where the DNA matches it firmly. Clone size is given for some rows only: seen once, a few or many times, or a class if the clone is expanded.

V	size	D	J	CDR3	DNA
TRBV5-1	many	NA	TRBJ2-7	CASSLGGGDIDEQYF	TGCGCCAGCAGCTTAGGAGGGGGCGATATCGACGAGCAGTACTTC
TRBV20-1	NA	NA	TRBJ2-3	CIAPEGTVSTDTPYF	TGCATTGCTCCGGAGGGGACAGTCTCTACAGATACGCCGTATTTT
TRBV29-1	many	NA	TRBJ1-5	CSVKGGESNQPQHF	TGCAGCGTTAAAGGGGGAGAGAGCAATCAGCCCCAGCATTTT
TRBV2	many	TRBD2	TRBJ2-5	CASSEGLKTGGPEETQYF	TGTGCCAGCAGTGAAGGGTTGAAAACGGGAGGGCCTGAGGAGACCCAGTACTTC
TRBV5-6	many	NA	TRBJ1-3	CASSLERNSGNTIYF	TGTGCCAGCAGCTTGGAAAGGAACTCTGGAAACACCATATATTTT
TRBV7-9	many	NA	TRBJ1-1	CASSLDGVGGAEAFF	TGTGCCAGCAGCTTAGATGGTGTCGGTGGGGCTGAAGCTTTCTTT
TRBV20-1	many	TRBD1	TRBJ1-3	CSVRRDRAGNTIYF	TGCAGTGTCAGGAGAGACAGGGCTGGAAACACCATATATTTT
TRBV24-1	many	TRBD2	TRBJ2-1	CATSDPSGGRNKFF	TGTGCCACCAGTGACCCTAGCGGGGGGCGGAATAAGTTCTTC
TRBV29-1	many	NA	TRBJ2-1	CSVAFATPPYNEQFF	TGCAGCGTTGCCTTCGCAACCCCACCGTACAATGAGCAGTTCTTC
TRBV11-2	many	NA	TRBJ1-3	CASSPSGGYTIYF	TGTGCCAGCAGCCCGAGTGGGGGATACACCATATATTTT
TRBV7-3	many	TRBD2	TRBJ2-1	CASSPSGTPGDNEQFF	TGTGCCAGCAGCCCTAGCGGGACCCCAGGGGACAATGAGCAGTTCTTC
TRBV11-2	NA	TRBD1	TRBJ2-5	CASSLGYRGKETQYF	TGTGCCAGCAGCTTAGGATACAGGGGGAAAGAGACCCAGTACTTC
TRBV7-2	many	TRBD1	TRBJ2-1	CASSQGVYNEQFF	TGTGCCAGCAGCCAGGGGGTCTACAATGAGCAGTTCTTC
TRBV5-1	many	NA	TRBJ2-7	CASRSGDGGIYEQYF	TGCGCCAGTCGCTCTGGGGATGGGGGAATTTACGAGCAGTACTTC
TRBV2	many	NA	TRBJ2-7	CASSERGPISSYEQYF	TGTGCCAGCAGTGAACGGGGTCCCATAAGCTCCTACGAGCAGTACTTC
TRBV12-3/TRBV12-4	many	TRBD1	TRBJ2-1	CASRPRDRNEQFF	TGTGCCAGCAGACCTAGGGACAGAAATGAGCAGTTCTTC
TRBV5-1	NA	NA	TRBJ2-7	CASSSSGTLYEQYF	TGCGCCAGCAGCTCATCCGGGACACTCTACGAGCAGTACTTC
TRBV5-1	many	TRBD1	TRBJ2-2	CASSWDRGSHGITGELFF	TGCGCCAGCAGCTGGGACAGGGGGTCCCACGGAATAACCGGGGAGCTGTTTTTT
TRBV9	many	TRBD2	TRBJ2-1	CASSASGEQFF	TGTGCCAGCAGCGCTAGCGGTGAGCAGTTCTTC
TRBV7-9	many	TRBD1	TRBJ1-2	CASSPGTGGIRNYGYTF	TGTGCCAGCAGCCCGGGGACAGGGGGCATTCGAAACTATGGCTACACCTTC
TRBV15	many	NA	TRBJ1-2	CATSREVSPGYGYTF	TGTGCCACCAGCAGAGAAGTGAGCCCTGGGTATGGCTACACCTTC
TRBV15	many	NA	TRBJ2-2	CATSRDTSGELFF	TGTGCCACCAGCAGAGATACCAGCGGGGAGCTGTTTTTT
TRBV5-1	many	NA	TRBJ2-5	CASSQGSRETQYF	TGCGCCAGCAGCCAGGGCTCACGAGAGACCCAGTACTTC
TRBV27	NA	NA	TRBJ2-7	CASSPASSYEQYF	TGTGCCAGCAGTCCCGCCAGCTCCTACGAGCAGTACTTC
TRBV5-6	many	NA	TRBJ2-7	CASSLAQGVYEQYF	TGTGCCAGCAGCTTGGCCCAGGGAGTCTACGAGCAGTACTTC
TRBV7-2	many	TRBD1	TRBJ2-7	CASRLTGGYEQYF	TGTGCCAGCAGATTGACAGGGGGCTACGAGCAGTACTTC
TRBV10-3	NA	NA	TRBJ2-5	CAITPDSQETQYF	TGTGCCATCACCCCGGACAGCCAAGAGACCCAGTACTTC
TRBV7-6	NA	NA	TRBJ2-5	CASSSDLEETQYF	TGTGCCAGCAGCTCTGACCTTGAGGAGACCCAGTACTTC
TRBV28	many	TRBD1	TRBJ2-1	CASSAYRGDNEQFF	TGTGCCAGCAGTGCATACAGGGGAGACAATGAGCAGTTCTTC
TRBV7-2	many	TRBD1	TRBJ1-2	CASSYGTENYGYTF	TGTGCCAGCAGCTATGGGACAGAGAACTATGGCTACACCTTC
TRBV10-3	many	NA	TRBJ2-2	CAISDGSPGELFF	TGTGCCATCAGTGATGGGAGCCCCGGGGAGCTGTTTTTT
TRBV5-1	many	TRBD1	TRBJ2-3	CASSPLGTGIVDTQYF	TGCGCCAGCAGCCCGCTGGGGACAGGGATAGTGGATACGCAGTATTTT
TRBV20-1	NA	NA	TRBJ2-1	CSARDLGLNEQFF	TGCAGTGCTAGAGACCTGGGACTCAATGAGCAGTTCTTT
TRBV5-1	many	TRBD1	TRBJ1-2	CASSSIPGQGSRNYGYTF	TGCGCCAGCAGCTCAATTCCGGGACAGGGATCTAGGAACTATGGCTACACCTTC
TRBV4-2	many	TRBD1	TRBJ2-1	CASSQAPDRGRSLYNEQFF	TGTGCCAGCAGCCAAGCTCCGGACAGGGGGCGAAGTTTGTACAATGAGCAGTTCTTC
TRBV29-1	few	NA	TRBJ2-2	CSVLETTGELFF	TGCAGCGTCCTCGAAACGACCGGGGAGCTGTTTTTT
TRBV5-4	many	TRBD2	TRBJ2-1	CASRHMSLAGGNNEQFF	TGTGCCAGCAGGCATATGTCACTAGCGGGGGGGAACAATGAGCAGTTCTTC
TRBV5-1	many	TRBD2	TRBJ2-4	CASSVTSGGDKNIQYF	TGCGCCAGCAGCGTGACTAGCGGGGGGGACAAAAACATTCAGTACTTC
TRBV5-1	many	TRBD1	TRBJ2-3	CASWTGATDTQYF	TGCGCCAGTTGGACAGGGGCCACAGATACGCAGTATTTT
TRBV12-3/TRBV12-4	many	NA	TRBJ2-3	CASRYTDTQYF	TGTGCCAGCAGATACACAGATACGCAGTATTTT
TRBV27	many	NA	TRBJ2-4	CASSFGDLAKNIQYF	TGTGCCAGCAGTTTCGGGGATTTAGCCAAAAACATTCAGTACTTC
TRBV10-3	many	NA	TRBJ2-3	CAIGGSVTDTQYF	TGTGCCATCGGGGGGTCGGTGACAGATACGCAGTATTTT
TRBV27	many	TRBD2	TRBJ2-7	CASSSTRAGGPEDEQYF	TGTGCCAGCAGTTCCACTAGAGCGGGAGGGCCGGAGGACGAGCAGTACTTC